The 10 T cell receptor beta chains given below trace back to one sample, sequenced in a study of cytomegalovirus exposure and HLA in healthy donors (dated by TCRdb to the late 2010s). Receptors were amplified or captured by the immunoSEQ multiplex PCR assay. TCRdb took this table from immuneACCESS and kept in-frame rearrangements with V and J called. Such tables lack part of the clones; where checked against another copy, unresolved V genes explain under half of the gap, and the rest is unexplained. This sample lists 97,000 or so clones; 87% were detected once. Of the sample, more than 3% is held by the ten largest clones. The sequenced sample was PBMCs. The source of these receptors is a woman in her twenties or thirties in good health and CMV-seronegative.

The chain couples TRBV27 to TRBJ2-1; no definite D call. The CDR3 is 13 amino acids. CDR1 is MNHEY, CDR2 SMNVEV, per germline (reference sequence). Trimming took 3 bases from V and 6 from J, leaving 9 bases between them. In DNA, the CDR3 is TGTGCCAGCAGTTTCGGTCCGGGCAATGAGCAGTTCTTC. It is translated as CASSFGPGNEQFF.

The chain employs TRBV7-3 and TRBJ2-3, with D perhaps matching TRBD2 (6 bases). The CDR3 has 13 amino acids. The V gene's germline CDR1 is SGHTA and CDR2 FQGTGA. V gave up 5 bases and J gave up 6 bases, with 12 bases separating them. The CDR3 reads CASSASGRDTQYF. As DNA, the CDR3 is TGTGCCAGCAGCGCCTCGGGGAGGGATACGCAGTATTTT.

The chain combines TRBV7-3 with TRBJ2-6; 11 nucleotides align to TRBD2. The CDR3 sequence is 19 residues long. V shed 5 bases, J shed 0 bases, and the junction held 9 bases outside the gene matches. Germline V lookup: CDR1 SGHTA, CDR2 FQGTGA. Written as DNA, the CDR3 is TGTGCCAGCAGCCCAAGAGGACTAGCGGGCGTCTCTGGGGCCAACGTCCTGACTTTC. Amino acids: CASSPRGLAGVSGANVLTF.

The CDR3 region is CASSPMDRIYEQYF. Here the CDR3 DNA reads TGTGCCAGCTCACCGATGGACAGAATCTACGAGCAGTACTTC. The chain is built from TRBV18 and TRBJ2-7; D is possibly TRBD1 (6 bases). The ends were cut back, 3 bases at V and 3 bases at J, with 12 bases in the middle. Germline V gives CDR1 KGHSH, CDR2 LQKENI. The CDR3 sequence is 14 residues long.

This chain uses TRBV6-6 with TRBJ1-5; maybe TRBD1 (6 bases). The CDR3 loop spans 16 amino acids. Deletions cut 4 bases from V and 0 bases from J, with 13 bases between. CDR1 MNHNY and CDR2 SVGAGI come from the germline V gene (reference sequence). Written as DNA, the CDR3 is TGTGCCAGCAGTTCCGGCAGGGGAAATAGCAATCAGCCCCAGCATTTT. It codes for CASSSGRGNSNQPQHF.

The chain carries TRBV6-6 and TRBJ2-7; 7 bases are a match to TRBD1. There are 15 residues in the CDR3. The V gene end was trimmed by 4 bases and the J gene end by 5 bases; junction bases not matched to a gene: 11. Germline values: CDR1 MNHNY, CDR2 SVGAGI (reference sequence). The CDR3 nucleotides are TGTGCCAGCAGTTTGACAGGGTTGATTCCCCACGAGCAGTACTTC. It codes for CASSLTGLIPHEQYF.

The rearrangement joins TRBV19 to TRBJ1-2; 10 bases fit TRBD1. CDR3 length: 17 amino acids. V trimming: 7 bases; J trimming: 2 bases; junction bases outside the gene matches: 13. Germline values: CDR1 LNHDA, CDR2 SQIVND (reference sequence). Here the CDR3 reads CASKLGQGPGVNYGYTF. The CDR3 DNA follows: TGTGCCAGTAAGCTGGGACAGGGGCCGGGAGTCAACTATGGCTACACCTTC.

The chain couples TRBV9 to TRBJ2-1; a possible D gene is TRBD2 (5 bases). CDR1 and CDR2 from the germline V gene are SGDLS and YYNGEE. This CDR3 has 14 residues. Trimming took 1 base from V and 3 from J, leaving 8 bases between them. CDR3 sequence: CASSVKSGYNEQFF. In nucleotides, the CDR3 is TGTGCCAGCAGCGTAAAAAGCGGCTACAATGAGCAGTTCTTC.

The rearrangement uses TRBV7-2 and TRBJ2-5, with TRBD2 as a possible D gene (6 bases). This CDR3 spans 16 amino acids. V lost 4 bases, J lost 9 bases, and 24 bases lay in between. Germline lookup yields CDR1 SGHTA and CDR2 FQGNSA. DNA for the CDR3: TGTGCCAGCAGCTCAGGTACGACGCGGGACCGGTGGGCCCAGTACTTC. It encodes CASSSGTTRDRWAQYF.

This rearrangement joins TRBV14 to TRBJ1-2, with a weak D call TRBD1 (6 bases). This CDR3 is built from 15 residues. The germline V gene has CDR1 SGHDN and CDR2 FVKESK. Trimming left V 0 bases short and J 7 bases short, with 15 bases between. The CDR3 DNA follows: TGTGCCAGCAGCCAAGAACGGGGGGGCTTAGGTGGCTACACCTTC. This sequence encodes CASSQERGGLGGYTF.